A single sample is the source of the 2 T cell receptor beta chains below, sequenced in a study of blood T cell repertoires in COVID-19. The protocol was immunoSEQ multiplex PCR, while the TCRdb copy is restricted to in-frame clones and leaves out a portion. The sample lists about 110,000 clones, around nine tenths occurring once. The sequenced material came from peripheral blood. The receptors were sampled from an older woman who had recovered from COVID-19.

A single count supports this clone. The chain has TRBV4-1 and TRBJ2-7, with 10 positions matching TRBD1. The CDR3 has 18 amino acids. V shed 3 bases, J shed 3 bases, and the junction held 14 bases outside the gene matches. Germline CDR1 is MGHRA and CDR2 is YSYEKL. CDR3 region: CASSQGRGTGDLFYEQYF. CDR3 nucleotides: TGCGCCAGCAGCCAGGGGCGGGGGACAGGGGACCTATTCTACGAGCAGTACTTC.

This chain connects TRBV12-3 or TRBV12-4 to TRBJ1-2; D not resolved. The V gene lost 3 bases and the J gene lost 5 bases, with 10 bases spanning the gap. The CDR3 covers 13 residues. The CDR3 here is CASSFGVYYGYTF. CDR3 nucleotides: TGTGCCAGCAGTTTCGGGGTTTATTATGGCTACACCTTC.